Sequencing of this T cell receptor beta chain was carried out in a study of T cell responses to AZD1222 COVID-19 vaccine. Looked up from germline, CDR1 is SEHNR and CDR2 is FQNEAQ (reference sequence). The CDR3 is 12 residues long. As concerns this clone: Its target is unknown.

Study-level results: Repertoire collection took place solely once the T cell response had peaked. The reported proportion of spike-specific TCRs targeting unmutated variant regions was nearly half.

The table came from immunoSEQ multiplex PCR; TCRdb's copy has only in-frame clones and leaves some out. The sample carries about 86,000 clones, around 90% recorded once. This chain links TRBV7-9 with TRBJ1-2; D perhaps matches TRBD1 (6 bases). The receptor was derived from an adult in good health. The sample in question was peripheral blood, obtained on day 0 of AZD1222 vaccination. The chain's CDR3 is CAEDRANYGYTF. The CDR3 region has the DNA TGTGCAGAGGACAGAGCAAACTATGGCTACACCTTC.